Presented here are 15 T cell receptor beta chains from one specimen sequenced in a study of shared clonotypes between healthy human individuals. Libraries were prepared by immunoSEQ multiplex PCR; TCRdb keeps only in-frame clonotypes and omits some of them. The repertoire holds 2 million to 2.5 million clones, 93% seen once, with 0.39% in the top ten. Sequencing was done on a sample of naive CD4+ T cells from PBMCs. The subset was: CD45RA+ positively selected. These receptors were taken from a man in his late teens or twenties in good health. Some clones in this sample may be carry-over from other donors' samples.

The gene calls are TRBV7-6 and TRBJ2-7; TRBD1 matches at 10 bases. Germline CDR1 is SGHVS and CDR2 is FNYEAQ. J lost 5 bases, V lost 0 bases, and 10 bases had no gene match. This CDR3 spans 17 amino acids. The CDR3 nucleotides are TGTGCCAGCAGCTTAGCAAGAGGGGGGACAGGGGCAGACGAGCAGTACTTC. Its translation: CASSLARGGTGADEQYF.

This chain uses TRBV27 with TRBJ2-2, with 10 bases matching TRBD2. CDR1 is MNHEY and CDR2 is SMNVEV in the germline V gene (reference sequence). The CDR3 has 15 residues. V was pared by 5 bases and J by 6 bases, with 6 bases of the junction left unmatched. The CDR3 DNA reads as TGTGCCAGCAGTCTCCTAGCGGGAGAAGCCGGGGAGCTGTTTTTT. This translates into CASSLLAGEAGELFF.

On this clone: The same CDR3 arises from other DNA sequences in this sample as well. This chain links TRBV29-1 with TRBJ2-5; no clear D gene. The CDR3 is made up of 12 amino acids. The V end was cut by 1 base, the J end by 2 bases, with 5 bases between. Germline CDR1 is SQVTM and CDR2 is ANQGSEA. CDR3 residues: CSVEGSQETQYF. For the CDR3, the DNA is TGCAGCGTTGAAGGTAGTCAAGAGACCCAGTACTTC.

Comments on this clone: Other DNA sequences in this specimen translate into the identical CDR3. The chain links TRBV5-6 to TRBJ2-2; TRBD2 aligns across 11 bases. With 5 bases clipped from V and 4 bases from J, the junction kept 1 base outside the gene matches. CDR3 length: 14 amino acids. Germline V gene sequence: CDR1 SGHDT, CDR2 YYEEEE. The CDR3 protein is CASRLAGGTGELFF. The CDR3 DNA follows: TGTGCCAGCAGGCTAGCGGGGGGCACCGGGGAGCTGTTTTTT.

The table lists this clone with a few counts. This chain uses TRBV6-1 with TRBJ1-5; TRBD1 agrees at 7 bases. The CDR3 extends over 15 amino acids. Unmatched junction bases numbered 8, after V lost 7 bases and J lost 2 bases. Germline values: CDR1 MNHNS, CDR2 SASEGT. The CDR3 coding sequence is TGTGCCAGCAACCGACAGGGAGAGGGCAATCAGCCCCAGCATTTT. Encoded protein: CASNRQGEGNQPQHF.

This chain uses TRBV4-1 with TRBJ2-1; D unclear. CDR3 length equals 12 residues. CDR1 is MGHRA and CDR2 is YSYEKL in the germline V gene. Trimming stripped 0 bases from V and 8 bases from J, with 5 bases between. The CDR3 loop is CASSQDRDEQFF. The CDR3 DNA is TGCGCCAGCAGCCAAGATAGAGATGAGCAGTTCTTC.

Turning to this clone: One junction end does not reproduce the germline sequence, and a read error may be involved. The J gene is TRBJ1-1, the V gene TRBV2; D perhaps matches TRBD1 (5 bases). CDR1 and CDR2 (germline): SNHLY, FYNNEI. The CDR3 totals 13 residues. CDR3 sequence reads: CASSEAIVSTGEF. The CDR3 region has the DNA TGTGCCAGCAGTGAAGCCATCGTCAGCACAGGCGAATTT.

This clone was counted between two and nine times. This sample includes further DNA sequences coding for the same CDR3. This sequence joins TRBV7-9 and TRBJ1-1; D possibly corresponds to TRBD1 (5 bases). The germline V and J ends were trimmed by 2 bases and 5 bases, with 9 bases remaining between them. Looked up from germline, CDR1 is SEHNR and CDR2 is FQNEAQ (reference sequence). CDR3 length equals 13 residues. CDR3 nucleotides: TGTGCCAGCAGCTTATCCCAGGGAACTGAAGCTTTCTTT. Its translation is CASSLSQGTEAFF.

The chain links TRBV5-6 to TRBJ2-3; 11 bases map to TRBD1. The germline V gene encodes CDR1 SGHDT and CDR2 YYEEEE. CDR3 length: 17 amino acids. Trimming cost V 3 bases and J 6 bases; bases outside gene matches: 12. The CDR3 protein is CASSSPEDRGRGDTQYF. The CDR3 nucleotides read TGTGCCAGCAGCTCCCCCGAGGACAGGGGGCGAGGGGATACGCAGTATTTT.

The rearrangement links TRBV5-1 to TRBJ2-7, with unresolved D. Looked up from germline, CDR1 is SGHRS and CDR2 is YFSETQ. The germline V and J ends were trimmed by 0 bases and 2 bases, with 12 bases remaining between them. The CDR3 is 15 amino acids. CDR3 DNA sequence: TGCGCCAGCAGCTTGGGTCCGGACGAGGCCTACGAGCAGTACTTC. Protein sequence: CASSLGPDEAYEQYF.

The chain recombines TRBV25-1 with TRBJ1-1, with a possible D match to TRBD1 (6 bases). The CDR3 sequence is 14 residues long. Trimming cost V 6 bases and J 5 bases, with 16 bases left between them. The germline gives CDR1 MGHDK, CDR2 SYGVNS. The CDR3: CASRGGQVRTEAFF. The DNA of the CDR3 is TGTGCCAGCAGGGGGGGGCAGGTTCGAACTGAAGCTTTCTTT.

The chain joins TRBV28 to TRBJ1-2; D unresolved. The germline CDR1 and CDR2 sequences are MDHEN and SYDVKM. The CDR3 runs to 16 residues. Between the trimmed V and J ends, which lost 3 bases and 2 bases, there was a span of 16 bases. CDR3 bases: TGTGCCAGCAGTTTCCGACGGGGAGTTAGAAACTATGGCTACACCTTC. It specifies CASSFRRGVRNYGYTF.

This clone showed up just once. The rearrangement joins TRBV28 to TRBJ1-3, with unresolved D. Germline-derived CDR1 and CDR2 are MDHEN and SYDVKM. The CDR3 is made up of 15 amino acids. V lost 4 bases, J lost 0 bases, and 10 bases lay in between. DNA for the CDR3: TGTGCCAGCAGTTCCGGACCCCACTCTGGAAACACCATATATTTT. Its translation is CASSSGPHSGNTIYF.

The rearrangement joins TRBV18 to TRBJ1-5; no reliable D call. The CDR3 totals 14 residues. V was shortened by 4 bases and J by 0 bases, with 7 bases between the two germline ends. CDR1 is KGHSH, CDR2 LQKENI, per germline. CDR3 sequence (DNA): TGTGCCAGCTCACTCTCAGATAGCAATCAGCCCCAGCATTTT. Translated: CASSLSDSNQPQHF.

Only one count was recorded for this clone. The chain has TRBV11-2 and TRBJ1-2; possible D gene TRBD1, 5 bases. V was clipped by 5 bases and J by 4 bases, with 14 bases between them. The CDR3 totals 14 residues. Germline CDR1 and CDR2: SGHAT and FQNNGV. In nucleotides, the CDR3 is TGTGCCAGCAGCCCACGGGCAGGGCGCTATGGCTACACCTTC. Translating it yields CASSPRAGRYGYTF.